One sample yielded the 22 T cell receptor beta chains listed below, sequenced in a study of graft-versus-host responses after intestinal transplantation. Generated by immunoSEQ multiplex PCR, the TCRdb table keeps only in-frame clones and is missing some. This table has 6,500 to 9,500 clones, over 25% appearing once. The source material was alloreactive CD4+ T cells from a mixed lymphocyte reaction culture, sampled before intestinal transplant. Subset noted: CFSE-low proliferating T cells sorted from approximately six-day pre-transplant mixed lymphocyte reaction (GvH or HvG direction). These receptors all come from a human patient who received an intestinal transplant.

This clone was seen a few times. J is TRBJ1-1 and V is TRBV6-1, with 7 positions matching TRBD1. The J segment lost 3 bases and the V segment lost 1 base, leaving 5 bases of the junction unmatched. The CDR3 consists of 15 residues. CDR1 and CDR2 from the germline V gene are MNHNS and SASEGT. DNA of the CDR3: TGTGCCAGCAGTGAAGAGACAGGGTTATACACTGAAGCTTTCTTT. It specifies CASSEETGLYTEAFF.

This clone was counted a few times. This chain connects TRBV4-3 to TRBJ2-2; D is undetermined. V lost 1 base, J lost 9 bases, and 12 bases lay in between. The CDR3 is 14 amino acids. Per the germline V gene, CDR1 is LGHNA and CDR2 is YSLEER. CDR3 nucleotide sequence: TGCGCCAGCAGCCAAGCCCCAGGAAGTAGGGAGCTGTTTTTT. Amino acids: CASSQAPGSRELFF.

This clone was seen only a few times. The rearrangement uses TRBV2 and TRBJ2-7, with 13 bases lining up with TRBD2. The CDR3 has 19 residues. CDR1 and CDR2 (germline): SNHLY, FYNNEI. Germline trimming cut 5 bases from V and 1 base from J; bases unmatched to any gene: 14. The CDR3 loop is CASSSPTSGRAEGSYEQYF. CDR3 bases: TGTGCCAGCAGTTCGCCTACTAGCGGGAGGGCCGAAGGGTCCTACGAGCAGTACTTC.

The chain couples TRBV6-6 to TRBJ1-2, with unresolved D. CDR1 is MNHNY and CDR2 is SVGAGI in the germline V gene (reference sequence). This CDR3 contains 15 residues. V was clipped by 0 bases and J by 2 bases, with 10 bases between them. The CDR3 reads CASSYSAGGNYGYTF. For the CDR3, the DNA is TGTGCCAGCAGTTACTCGGCAGGAGGGAACTATGGCTACACCTTC.

V usage is TRBV6-5 and J usage is TRBJ1-1, with 7 positions matching TRBD1. The CDR3 covers 15 residues. Germline values: CDR1 MNHEY, CDR2 SVGAGI. V was pared by 6 bases and J by 4 bases, with 11 bases of the junction left unmatched. The CDR3 bases are TGTGCCAGCAGCCAGAGACCAGGGGGAGGCACTGAAGCTTTCTTT. Its protein product is CASSQRPGGGTEAFF.

This clone was detected a few times. Other DNA sequences in the same sample also yield this CDR3. The chain has TRBV6-1 and TRBJ2-7; 9 bases line up with TRBD2. Germline values: CDR1 MNHNS, CDR2 SASEGT. The CDR3 totals 15 residues. V trimming: 2 bases; J trimming: 0 bases; junction bases outside the gene matches: 2. CDR3 in amino acids: CASSELAGSSYEQYF. In nucleotides, the CDR3 is TGTGCCAGCAGTGAACTAGCGGGGAGCTCCTACGAGCAGTACTTC.

This clone qualifies as medium-sized. J is TRBJ2-7 and V is TRBV10-2; TRBD2 agrees at 14 bases. Per germline, CDR1 WSHSY and CDR2 SAAADI. The CDR3 has 18 amino acids. The J segment lost 5 bases and the V segment lost 1 base, leaving 10 bases of the junction unmatched. For the CDR3, the DNA is TGCGCCAGCAGTGAGTTGACCGGGACTAGCGGGAGCTTTAACGAGCAGTACTTC. This codes for CASSELTGTSGSFNEQYF.

The chain carries TRBV5-1 and TRBJ2-5, with 10 bases that match TRBD2. Germline loops: CDR1 SGHRS, CDR2 YFSETQ. This CDR3 spans 15 amino acids. Trimming removed 0 bases from V and 5 bases from J; junction bases left unmatched: 4. In DNA form, the CDR3 reads TGCGCCAGCAGCTTGGATCTAGCGGGGGCCGAGACCCAGTACTTC. Translated: CASSLDLAGAETQYF.

The gene calls are TRBV7-9 and TRBJ2-7; 14 bases match TRBD2. Trimming removed 1 base from V and 1 base from J; junction bases left unmatched: 9. Germline V gives CDR1 SEHNR, CDR2 FQNEAQ (reference sequence). The CDR3 is made up of 19 amino acids. The CDR3 loop is CASSLGVTSGGAISYEQYF. In DNA form, the CDR3 reads TGTGCCAGCAGCTTAGGTGTGACTAGCGGGGGGGCGATATCCTACGAGCAGTACTTC.

The chain carries TRBV6-5 and TRBJ1-6; no firm D call. The germline V gene encodes CDR1 MNHEY and CDR2 SVGAGI. The V end was cut by 0 bases, the J end by 7 bases, with 10 bases between. The CDR3 is made up of 15 amino acids. CDR3 sequence: CASSYSSRSNSPLHF. The CDR3 nucleotides are TGTGCCAGCAGTTACTCTTCCAGGTCCAATTCACCCCTCCACTTT.

This clone has just a few counts. V gene TRBV7-9 combines with J gene TRBJ1-4; D not certain. Trimming took off 6 bases at V and 3 bases at J, with 23 bases between the two ends. Germline V lookup: CDR1 SEHNR, CDR2 FQNEAQ (reference sequence). The CDR3 extends over 18 amino acids. The CDR3 nucleotides are TGTGCCAGCAGTTCGAAGAGGGCTGGGCTCCCAGCTAATGAAAAACTGTTTTTT. Translation gives CASSSKRAGLPANEKLFF.

CDR3 sequence: CASSLVGTSGKYNEQFF. CDR3 sequence (DNA): TGTGCCAGCAGCTTAGTAGGGACTAGCGGAAAATACAATGAGCAGTTCTTC. The chain uses TRBV7-9 and TRBJ2-1; 11 bases fit TRBD2. Trimming removed 1 base from V and 4 bases from J; junction bases left unmatched: 6. The CDR3 runs to 17 residues. Germline assignment: CDR1 SEHNR and CDR2 FQNEAQ (reference sequence).

This clone qualifies as medium-sized. As DNA, the CDR3 is TGTGCCAGCAGCGCCGGGACAGTGAAAAACATTCAGTACTTC. The encoded protein is CASSAGTVKNIQYF. The chain recombines TRBV9 with TRBJ2-4, with 7 bases fitting TRBD1. CDR3 length: 14 residues. J was trimmed by 4 bases and V by 3 bases; bases with no gene match: 4. CDR1 SGDLS and CDR2 YYNGEE come from the germline V gene.

The sample holds a few counts of this clone. V and J are TRBV5-5 and TRBJ1-6; D is unclear. Germline V gene sequence: CDR1 SGHKS, CDR2 YYEKEE (reference sequence). There are 15 residues in the CDR3. Trimming took 6 bases from V and 0 from J, leaving 10 bases between them. The CDR3 here is CASTQQTSYNSPLHF. The CDR3 DNA sequence: TGTGCCAGCACGCAACAGACCTCCTATAATTCACCCCTCCACTTT.

This chain connects TRBV9 to TRBJ1-6; no definite D call. Per germline, CDR1 SGDLS and CDR2 YYNGEE. This CDR3 contains 13 residues. V was pared by 2 bases and J by 4 bases, with 4 bases between. In DNA, the CDR3 is TGTGCCAGCAGCGTTAATTATAATTCACCCCTCCACTTT. Its translation is CASSVNYNSPLHF.

This clone was observed a handful of times. V usage is TRBV9 and J usage is TRBJ2-1; D may be TRBD1 (6 bases). CDR1 is SGDLS, CDR2 YYNGEE, per germline. The V end lost 3 bases, the J end lost 0 bases, and 10 bases lay between the germline ends. The CDR3 is made up of 15 amino acids. CDR3 region: CASSAQGSSYNEQFF. The CDR3 DNA is TGTGCCAGCAGCGCCCAGGGGTCCTCCTACAATGAGCAGTTCTTC.

The chain is built from TRBV5-1 and TRBJ2-5; 8 bases line up with TRBD2. V lost 4 bases and J lost 5; bases outside the gene matches: 16. The germline CDR1 and CDR2 sequences are SGHRS and YFSETQ. The CDR3 runs 17 residues. The CDR3 DNA reads TGCGCCAGCAGCGCGACCGGGACTAGGAGGGTAGGCGAGACCCAGTACTTC. Its protein is CASSATGTRRVGETQYF.

This clone was picked up one time. This sequence joins TRBV2 and TRBJ1-1, with D tentatively TRBD1 (6 bases). Germline V gives CDR1 SNHLY, CDR2 FYNNEI. The CDR3 spans 13 residues. V lost 10 bases to trimming and J lost 2 bases, with 14 bases between them. Here the CDR3 reads CATRQDHNTEAFF. Here the CDR3 DNA reads TGTGCCACCAGACAGGATCATAACACTGAAGCTTTCTTT.

The chain uses TRBV5-1 and TRBJ2-3; 9 bases are a match to TRBD2. V shed 6 bases, J shed 0 bases, and the junction held 2 bases outside the gene matches. Per germline, CDR1 SGHRS and CDR2 YFSETQ. The CDR3 runs 14 residues. CDR3: CASTTSGSTDTQYF. DNA for the CDR3: TGCGCCAGCACGACTAGCGGCAGCACAGATACGCAGTATTTT.

This clone was seen once. The chain joins TRBV27 to TRBJ2-1, with 9 bases fitting TRBD2. CDR1 MNHEY and CDR2 SMNVEV come from the germline V gene (reference sequence). V lost 6 bases to trimming and J lost 0 bases; unmatched junction nucleotides: 6. The CDR3 covers 16 residues. This CDR3 is CASRVSGSSSYNEQFF. The CDR3 DNA follows: TGTGCCAGCAGAGTTAGCGGGAGTAGCTCCTACAATGAGCAGTTCTTC.

The chain has TRBV2 and TRBJ1-5; D unclear. Germline CDR1 and CDR2: SNHLY and FYNNEI. Trimming stripped 4 bases from V and 4 bases from J, with 11 bases between. The CDR3 contains 14 residues. The CDR3 nucleotides are TGTGCCAGCAGTGGTATACAGCTAAATCAGCCCCAGCATTTT. Protein: CASSGIQLNQPQHF.

Judged by abundance, this clone is medium-sized. This chain uses TRBV5-1 with TRBJ1-6, with 7 bases lining up with TRBD1. Germline trimming cut 4 bases from V and 5 bases from J; bases unmatched to any gene: 3. CDR1 is SGHRS, CDR2 YFSETQ, per germline. This CDR3 is built from 14 residues. CDR3 sequence reads: CASSPGTDNSPLHF. The CDR3 DNA is TGCGCCAGCAGCCCCGGGACAGATAATTCACCCCTCCACTTT.